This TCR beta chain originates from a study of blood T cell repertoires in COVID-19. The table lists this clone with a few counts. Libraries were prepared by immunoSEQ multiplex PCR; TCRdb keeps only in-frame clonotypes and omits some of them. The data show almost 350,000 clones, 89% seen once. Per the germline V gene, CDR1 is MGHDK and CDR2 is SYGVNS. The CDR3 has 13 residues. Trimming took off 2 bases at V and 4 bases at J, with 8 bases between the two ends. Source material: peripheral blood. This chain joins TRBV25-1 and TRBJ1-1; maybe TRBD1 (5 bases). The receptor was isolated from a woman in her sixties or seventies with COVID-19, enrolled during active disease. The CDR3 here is CASSEQGGTEAFF. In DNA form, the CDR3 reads TGTGCCAGCAGTGAACAGGGAGGCACTGAAGCTTTCTTT.